The 28 T cell receptor beta chains below come from one sample, sequenced in a study of control samples from healthy donors and cancer patients. Using immunoSEQ multiplex PCR, the repertoire was profiled, and TCRdb retains in-frame clones only, with some absent. The sample yields around 120,000 clones, about nine tenths seen once. Sequences were obtained from blood. These receptors were obtained from a woman under 30 in good health.

This chain uses TRBV5-4 with TRBJ2-7; TRBD2 aligns across 8 bases. V dropped 0 bases and J dropped 6; count of bases not matched to a gene: 2. The CDR3 covers 13 residues. From germline, CDR1 is SGHNT and CDR2 YYREEE (reference sequence). The CDR3 loop reads CASSLDGRGEQYF. Here the CDR3 DNA reads TGTGCCAGCAGCTTGGACGGGAGGGGCGAGCAGTACTTC.

The chain joins TRBV7-2 to TRBJ2-3; the D is unclear. CDR1 and CDR2 from the germline V gene are SGHTA and FQGNSA. This CDR3 spans 12 amino acids. V lost 7 bases, J lost 0 bases, and 5 bases lay in between. The CDR3 sequence: CASTESTDTQYF. DNA for the CDR3: TGTGCCAGCACCGAAAGCACAGATACGCAGTATTTT.

V is TRBV6-1 and J is TRBJ1-6; unclear D gene. The CDR3 covers 14 residues. CDR1 and CDR2 (germline): MNHNS, SASEGT. Trimming shortened V by 1 base and J by 7 bases, and 8 bases separated the two germline ends. The CDR3 coding sequence is TGTGCCAGCAGTGAAGGGACGTTGAATTCACCCCTCCACTTT. Translation: CASSEGTLNSPLHF.

The V gene is TRBV9, the J gene TRBJ2-5; the D gene is possibly TRBD2 (5 bases). The CDR3 is 16 amino acids. Trimming left V 0 bases short and J 4 bases short, with 16 bases between. Germline values: CDR1 SGDLS, CDR2 YYNGEE. For the CDR3, the DNA is TGTGCCAGCAGCGTAGGGCCATATCCCCGGGGAGAGACCCAGTACTTC. This gives the protein CASSVGPYPRGETQYF.

This clone was seen a handful of times. This chain uses TRBV29-1 with TRBJ2-1; 8 bases map to TRBD2. The CDR3 covers 13 residues. CDR1 and CDR2 (germline): SQVTM, ANQGSEA. V lost 8 bases to trimming and J lost 8 bases; unmatched junction nucleotides: 11. CDR3 region: CSSGRGGGYEQFF. The CDR3 nucleotides are TGCAGCTCGGGCCGGGGGGGCGGGTATGAGCAGTTCTTC.

The rearrangement links TRBV2 to TRBJ1-3; D remains unclear. The germline V and J ends were trimmed by 7 bases and 2 bases, with 12 bases remaining between them. Germline CDR1 is SNHLY and CDR2 is FYNNEI. The CDR3 contains 14 residues. Written as DNA, the CDR3 is TGTGCCAGCATAGACCTAGAAGCTGGAAACACCATATATTTT. Translation: CASIDLEAGNTIYF. The whole variable domain, remainder taken from reference TRBV2 and TRBJ1-3, is EPEVTQTPSHQVTQMGQEVILRCVPISNHLYFYWYRQILGQKVEFLVSFYNNEISEKSEIFDDQFSVERPDGSNFTLKIRSTKLEDSAMYFCASIDLEAGNTIYFGEGSWLTVV.

The chain carries TRBV5-4 and TRBJ2-3; 8 bases align to TRBD2. CDR3 length equals 14 residues. J lost 3 bases, V lost 5 bases, and 5 bases had no gene match. Germline V lookup: CDR1 SGHNT, CDR2 YYREEE (reference sequence). The CDR3 is CASSSGGRTDTQYF. DNA of the CDR3: TGTGCCAGCAGTTCGGGGGGGCGGACAGATACGCAGTATTTT.

This rearrangement joins TRBV7-8 to TRBJ2-5; D unresolved. The germline V gene encodes CDR1 SGHVS and CDR2 FQNEAQ. This CDR3 is 12 amino acids long. Trimming removed 3 bases at V and 4 bases at J, with 6 bases between. The CDR3 region has the DNA TGTGCCAGCAGCTTCAATCGAGAGACCCAGTACTTC. Its translation is CASSFNRETQYF.

The chain carries TRBV11-3 and TRBJ1-6; D gene unclear. CDR3 length: 18 residues. Trimming stripped 5 bases from V and 0 bases from J, with 17 bases between. Germline V gives CDR1 SGHNT, CDR2 YENEEA. CDR3 in DNA: TGTGCCAGCAGCCGTAAACTGACGGTGAGCTCCTATAATTCACCCCTCCACTTT. Its protein is CASSRKLTVSSYNSPLHF.

This clone appeared once. The chain joins TRBV24-1 to TRBJ2-3; 11 bases are shared with TRBD2. The V segment lost 4 bases and the J segment 4 bases; nucleotides outside the gene matches: 9. Germline lookup yields CDR1 KGHDR and CDR2 SFDVKD. The CDR3 sequence is 17 residues long. Here the CDR3 reads CATSDLRTSGSADTQYF. The CDR3 bases are TGTGCCACCAGTGACCTACGTACTAGCGGGAGTGCAGATACGCAGTATTTT.

This clone was counted only a few times. The chain links TRBV20-1 to TRBJ2-7; D gene uncertain. Germline loops: CDR1 DFQATT, CDR2 SNEGSKA (reference sequence). The V end lost 3 bases, the J end lost 0 bases, and 12 bases lay between the germline ends. The CDR3 is 14 residues long. CDR3 protein: CSASHGPISYEQYF. The CDR3 DNA reads as TGCAGTGCTAGTCACGGACCGATCTCCTACGAGCAGTACTTC.

V is TRBV28 and J is TRBJ2-3, with 9 bases that match TRBD1. Trimming took 5 bases from V and 3 from J; bases not matched to a gene: 9. The length of the CDR3 is 16 residues. Germline V lookup: CDR1 MDHEN, CDR2 SYDVKM. As DNA, the CDR3 is TGTGCCAGCAGTCCAACCGGGACAGGGTTTACAGATACGCAGTATTTT. Translated: CASSPTGTGFTDTQYF.

The chain's CDR3 is CASSLLGGRTDTQYF. As DNA, the CDR3 is TGTGCCAGCAGTTTACTAGGGGGGCGCACAGATACGCAGTATTTT. This chain joins TRBV28 and TRBJ2-3; D tentatively fits TRBD1 or TRBD2 (6 bases each). From germline, CDR1 is MDHEN and CDR2 SYDVKM. The CDR3 extends over 15 amino acids. Trimming shortened V by 2 bases and J by 1 base, and 10 bases separated the two germline ends.

This chain uses TRBV19 with TRBJ1-3; the match to TRBD1 covers 10 bases. This CDR3 has 18 amino acids. The trim removed 4 bases at V and 3 bases at J, leaving 12 bases unmatched. The germline V gene has CDR1 LNHDA and CDR2 SQIVND (reference sequence). The CDR3 sequence is CASSSRDRGSTFGNTIYF. CDR3 in DNA: TGTGCCAGTAGTAGCCGGGACAGGGGATCAACATTTGGAAACACCATATATTTT.

The V call is TRBV3-1 (or the pseudogene TRBV3-2), the J call TRBJ1-2; D uncertain. The CDR3 consists of 14 residues. Per germline, CDR1 LGHDT and CDR2 YNNKEL (reference sequence). Trimming cost V 6 bases and J 0 bases, with 11 bases left between them. The CDR3 DNA reads as TGTGCCAGCAGACCTGACGGTTCTAACTATGGCTACACCTTC. The encoded protein is CASRPDGSNYGYTF.

This chain uses TRBV2 with TRBJ2-2; D is possibly TRBD1 (6 bases). V lost 3 bases, J lost 1 base, and 15 bases lay in between. CDR1 and CDR2 from the germline V gene are SNHLY and FYNNEI. This CDR3 is built from 17 residues. CDR3 nucleotide sequence: TGTGCCAGCAGTGAGAGGGACAATAGAATGAACACCGGGGAGCTGTTTTTT. This translates into CASSERDNRMNTGELFF.

This clone was recorded once. This chain joins TRBV25-1 and TRBJ1-6, with D possibly TRBD1 on 5 matching bases. Germline V lookup: CDR1 MGHDK, CDR2 SYGVNS. Deletions cut 0 bases from V and 8 bases from J, with 8 bases between. CDR3 length: 14 amino acids. The DNA for the CDR3 is TGTGCCAGCAGTGAATACAGGGTTTATTCACCCCTCCACTTT. Translated, it gives CASSEYRVYSPLHF.

J is TRBJ2-4 and V is TRBV27, with 11 bases fitting TRBD2. With V trimmed by 5 bases and J by 0 bases, 3 bases remained unmatched. The CDR3 covers 16 residues. Per germline, CDR1 MNHEY and CDR2 SMNVEV (reference sequence). The CDR3 here is CASSASGGIAKNIQYF. The CDR3 coding sequence is TGTGCCAGCAGTGCTAGCGGGGGGATAGCCAAAAACATTCAGTACTTC.

The chain links TRBV6-5 to TRBJ2-1; TRBD1 is a possible D gene (5 bases). V lost 7 bases to trimming and J lost 9 bases, with 16 bases between them. Per the germline V gene, CDR1 is MNHEY and CDR2 is SVGAGI. The CDR3 has 13 amino acids. Here the CDR3 reads CASTGPGLGEQFF. The CDR3 bases are TGTGCCAGCACCGGGCCAGGGTTGGGTGAGCAGTTCTTC.

The V gene is TRBV7-9, the J gene TRBJ2-7; 8 nucleotides agree with TRBD1. The CDR3 has 14 amino acids. Per germline, CDR1 SEHNR and CDR2 FQNEAQ (reference sequence). After removal of 5 bases from V and 3 bases from J, the junction contained 6 bases not matched to a gene. The chain's CDR3 is CASSRTGTGYEQYF. The CDR3 coding sequence is TGTGCCAGCAGCAGGACTGGGACAGGCTACGAGCAGTACTTC.

V usage is TRBV10-1 and J usage is TRBJ2-3; 8 bases align to TRBD1. V was clipped by 7 bases and J by 4 bases; unmatched bases: 13. Germline CDR1 WNHNN, CDR2 SYGVQD (reference sequence). The CDR3 sequence is 16 residues long. In DNA form, the CDR3 reads TGCGCCAGCAAGATCAGGGGGCAAGCTGGTCCAGATACGCAGTATTTT. Translated: CASKIRGQAGPDTQYF.

This clone occurred once. The chain joins TRBV4-3 to TRBJ1-1, with D possibly TRBD1 on 5 matching bases. The CDR3 totals 14 residues. Germline CDR1 is LGHNA and CDR2 is YSLEER. V was trimmed by 4 bases and J by 4 bases, leaving 13 bases between them. The CDR3 reads CASSPGPRGTEAFF. CDR3 nucleotides: TGCGCCAGCAGCCCCGGCCCGAGGGGCACTGAAGCTTTCTTT.

V and J are TRBV6-5 and TRBJ1-2, with 8 bases aligning to TRBD1. The germline CDR1 and CDR2 sequences are MNHEY and SVGAGI. The CDR3 totals 14 residues. J gave up 10 bases and V 6 bases, and 13 bases lay outside the gene matches. The CDR3 DNA follows: TGTGCCAGCAGCACGACAGGGGAACCATGGAACTACACCTTC. Translated: CASSTTGEPWNYTF.

This chain joins TRBV4-3 and TRBJ2-7, with 9 nucleotides matching TRBD2. CDR1 is LGHNA, CDR2 YSLEER, per germline. The CDR3 totals 16 residues. V lost 5 bases to trimming and J lost 3 bases; unmatched junction nucleotides: 11. CDR3 loop: CASSYFGGRALYEQYF. The DNA of the CDR3 is TGCGCCAGCAGCTACTTCGGCGGGAGGGCTCTCTACGAGCAGTACTTC.

The CDR3 DNA reads TGTGCCAGCAGCTTACGGACAGGGACCGATCAGCCCCAGCATTTT. Translation: CASSLRTGTDQPQHF. The chain has TRBV5-4 and TRBJ1-5; 8 bases map to TRBD1. CDR3 length: 15 residues. CDR1 is SGHNT and CDR2 is YYREEE in the germline V gene (reference sequence). Unmatched junction bases numbered 6, after V lost 2 bases and J lost 5 bases.

This chain connects TRBV24-1 to TRBJ1-5, with unresolved D. V was pared by 5 bases and J by 2 bases, with 6 bases between. The CDR3 is 13 residues long. Germline CDR1 reads KGHDR; CDR2 reads SFDVKD. The CDR3 is CATSGLGNQPQHF. CDR3 nucleotide sequence: TGTGCCACCAGTGGGTTGGGCAATCAGCCCCAGCATTTT.

Points on this clone: The same CDR3 can be traced to other DNA sequences in this sample. This chain connects TRBV6-5 to TRBJ1-1; no definite D call. V was clipped by 0 bases and J by 1 base, with 6 bases between them. The germline V gene encodes CDR1 MNHEY and CDR2 SVGAGI. The CDR3 consists of 14 residues. CDR3 sequence: CASSYSTGNTEAFF. Written as DNA, the CDR3 is TGTGCCAGCAGTTACTCGACGGGGAACACTGAAGCTTTCTTT.

The chain joins TRBV24-1 to TRBJ2-7, with 10 bases identical to TRBD1. There are 13 residues in the CDR3. Germline CDR1 is KGHDR and CDR2 is SFDVKD. The V gene end was trimmed by 9 bases and the J gene end by 7 bases; junction bases not matched to a gene: 8. The chain's CDR3 is CATSTGQGREQYF. The CDR3 DNA reads TGTGCCACCTCCACGGGACAGGGGAGGGAGCAGTACTTC.